This note documents a single T cell receptor (beta chain) sequence. The data were taken from a study of cytomegalovirus exposure and HLA in healthy donors. The method was immunoSEQ multiplex PCR; TCRdb's version includes in-frame clones alone and lacks a portion of them. This sample yields more than 85,000 clones, of which 86% are seen a single time; 3% to 4% belongs to the top ten. The V end lost 0 bases, the J end lost 4 bases, and 13 bases lay between the germline ends. The CDR3 contains 15 residues. The germline CDR1 and CDR2 sequences are SGHRS and YFSETQ. The rearrangement links TRBV5-1 to TRBJ1-2; D might be TRBD1 (5 bases). This TCR derives from a woman in her late teens or twenties in good health and CMV-seropositive. What was sequenced was PBMCs. CDR3 DNA sequence: TGCGCCAGCAGCTTGGATCTACTCGGGGGCTATGGCTACACCTTC. Its protein product is CASSLDLLGGYGYTF.